The source of this T cell receptor (beta chain) is a study of long-term antiretroviral therapy in people with HIV. General study points: Transplant-donor-level diversity was not reached after ART, though diversity increased. Someone took the blood between the mid-2000s and the late 2010s, maybe while older ART regimens were in use.

Remarks on this clone: No antigen is known for it.

Investigators performed immunoSEQ version v3.0 at survey level. Method: immunoSEQ multiplex PCR; TCRdb's copy keeps in-frame clones and lacks some. The sample contains about 24,000 clones, around 84% of which appear only once. The CDR3 totals 14 residues. V lost 2 bases and J 1 base, leaving 8 bases between the germline ends. Germline V gene lookup returns CDR1 LNHDA and CDR2 SQIVND (reference sequence). The chain combines TRBV19 with TRBJ1-1; D is perhaps TRBD1 (5 bases). This TCR derives from a man aged 30 to 45 with HIV. Specimen: unsorted PBMCs, collected 4.4 years after starting antiretroviral therapy. Here the CDR3 reads CASSIRDRNTEAFF. The CDR3 DNA is TGTGCCAGTAGTATAAGGGACCGGAACACTGAAGCTTTCTTT.